These T cell receptor beta chains were read from a single sample in a study of radiation and T cells in renal cell carcinoma. The protocol was immunoSEQ multiplex PCR, while the TCRdb copy is restricted to in-frame clones and leaves out a portion. The sample gives 150,000 or so clones, around 89% of which show up once; 10% to 12% is in the top ten. This specimen was blood, taken from a patient whose treatment included radiotherapy and nephrectomy. These receptors were collected from a woman in her forties or fifties with renal cell carcinoma. The CDR3 runs from the conserved cysteine through the conserved F or W. The order of the fields is J gene, D gene, V gene, clone size, CDR3 DNA, CDR3 protein. A D gene is named only where the DNA matches it firmly. Part of the rows lack a size; the others show once, few, many or a class for expanded clones.

J: TRBJ1-2
D: TRBD1
V: TRBV2
size: -
DNA: TGTGCCAGCACCTCGGGACAGAACTATGGCTACACCTTC
CDR3: CASTSGQNYGYTF

J: TRBJ2-3
D: -
V: TRBV4-1
size: -
DNA: TGCGCCAGCGAGGACAGAAGAAGCACAGATACGCAGTATTTT
CDR3: CASEDRRSTDTQYF

J: TRBJ1-3
D: -
V: TRBV6-1
size: -
DNA: TGTGCCAGCATTGAGGGGGGGTCACTGACTGGAAACACCATATATTTT
CDR3: CASIEGGSLTGNTIYF

J: TRBJ1-1
D: -
V: TRBV4-1
size: once
DNA: TGCGCCAGCAGCCAAGGTCAGGCGGGCTATGGGGCTTTCTTT
CDR3: CASSQGQAGYGAFF

J: TRBJ2-3
D: -
V: TRBV29-1
size: -
DNA: TGCAGCGTCTCGGACGTCACAGATACGCAGTATTTT
CDR3: CSVSDVTDTQYF

J: TRBJ2-1
D: -
V: TRBV9
size: few
DNA: TGTGCCAGCAGCGTAGTCGGGGCCTACAATGAGCAGTTCTTC
CDR3: CASSVVGAYNEQFF

J: TRBJ2-7
D: -
V: TRBV15
size: -
DNA: TGTGCCACCAGCAGAGGGGGGACGGAGAGCTCCTACGAGCAGTACTTC
CDR3: CATSRGGTESSYEQYF

J: TRBJ2-7
D: -
V: TRBV2
size: -
DNA: TGTGCCAGCAGTGAAAGCTCCCAATCCCCCTACGAGCAGTACTTC
CDR3: CASSESSQSPYEQYF

J: TRBJ2-5
D: TRBD1
V: TRBV5-1
size: once
DNA: TGCGCCAGCAGCTTGCAGGGGGCGGAAGAGACCCAGTACTTC
CDR3: CASSLQGAEETQYF

J: TRBJ2-7
D: -
V: TRBV19
size: once
DNA: TGTGCCAGTAGTATGGAGGTAACGTCCTCCTACGAGCAGTACTTC
CDR3: CASSMEVTSSYEQYF

J: TRBJ1-5
D: TRBD1
V: TRBV19
size: -
DNA: TGTGCCAGTAGTAATGACAGGGCGGTTCAGCCCCAGCATTTT
CDR3: CASSNDRAVQPQHF

J: TRBJ2-1
D: -
V: TRBV23-1
size: -
DNA: TGCGCCAGCAGTCAATCCGAAAGGGAAATTAAAGGTGAGCAGTTCTTC
CDR3: CASSQSEREIKGEQFF

J: TRBJ2-1
D: -
V: TRBV7-9
size: -
DNA: TGTGCCAGCAGCTGGCTCAGGACGCCTCCCTACAATGAGCAGTTCTTC
CDR3: CASSWLRTPPYNEQFF

J: TRBJ2-7
D: TRBD1
V: TRBV5-1
size: -
DNA: TGCGCCAGCAGCCCTGGGACAGGAAGAATCTCCTACGAGCAGTACTTC
CDR3: CASSPGTGRISYEQYF

J: TRBJ1-5
D: -
V: TRBV30
size: -
DNA: TGTGCCTGGAGTGTATGGGGGGCCAATCAGCCCCAGCATTTT
CDR3: CAWSVWGANQPQHF

J: TRBJ1-2
D: TRBD1
V: TRBV5-1
size: -
DNA: TGCGCCAGCAAGGGCGGGACAGGGAGTTGGACGCTCTATGGCTACACCTTC
CDR3: CASKGGTGSWTLYGYTF

J: TRBJ1-2
D: -
V: TRBV7-2
size: -
DNA: TGTGCCAGCAGCTTAACAGGGACTGATGGCTACACCTTC
CDR3: CASSLTGTDGYTF

J: TRBJ2-3
D: -
V: TRBV7-8
size: -
DNA: TGTGCCAGCAGCTTAGAGGGCAGGGGGGCCGTGGATACGCAGTATTTT
CDR3: CASSLEGRGAVDTQYF

J: TRBJ2-7
D: -
V: TRBV29-1
size: -
DNA: TGCAGCGTTGATGGGGCAGACTACGAGCAGTACTTC
CDR3: CSVDGADYEQYF

J: TRBJ2-3
D: TRBD1
V: TRBV5-1
size: -
DNA: TGCGCCAGCCACAGGGGTAGCACAGATACGCAGTATTTT
CDR3: CASHRGSTDTQYF